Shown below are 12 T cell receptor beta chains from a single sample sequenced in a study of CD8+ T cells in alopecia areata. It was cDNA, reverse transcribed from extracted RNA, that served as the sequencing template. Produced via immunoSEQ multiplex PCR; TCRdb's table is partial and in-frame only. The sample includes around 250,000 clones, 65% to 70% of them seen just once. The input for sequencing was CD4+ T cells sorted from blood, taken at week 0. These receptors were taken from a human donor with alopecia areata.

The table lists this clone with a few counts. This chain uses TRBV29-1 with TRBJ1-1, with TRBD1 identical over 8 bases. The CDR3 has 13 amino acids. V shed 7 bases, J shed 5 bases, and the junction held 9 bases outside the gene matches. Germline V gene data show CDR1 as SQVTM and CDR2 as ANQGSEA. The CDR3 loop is CSGTTGTGTEAFF. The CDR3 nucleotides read TGCAGCGGCACGACCGGGACAGGTACTGAAGCTTTCTTT. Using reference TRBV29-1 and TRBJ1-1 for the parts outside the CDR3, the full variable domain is SAVISQKPSRDICQRGTSLTIQCQVDSQVTMMFWYRQQPGQSLTLIATANQGSEATYESGFVIDKFPISRPNLTFSTLTVSNMSPEDSSIYLCSGTTGTGTEAFFGQGTRLTVV.

The CDR3 DNA reads TGTGCCAGCTCTCACAGGGCTGGGAACACTGAAGCTTTCTTT. It translates to CASSHRAGNTEAFF. The chain employs TRBV27 and TRBJ1-1, with a tentative D call TRBD1 (6 bases). The CDR3 extends over 14 amino acids. Germline values: CDR1 MNHEY, CDR2 SMNVEV (reference sequence). V lost 8 bases to trimming and J lost 1 base, with 14 bases between them.

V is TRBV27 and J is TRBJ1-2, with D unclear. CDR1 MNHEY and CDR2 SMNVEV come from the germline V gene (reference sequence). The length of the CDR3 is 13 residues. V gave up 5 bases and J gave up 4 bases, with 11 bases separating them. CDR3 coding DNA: TGTGCCAGCAGTCTCGTAGCTGGCTATGGCTACACCTTC. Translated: CASSLVAGYGYTF.

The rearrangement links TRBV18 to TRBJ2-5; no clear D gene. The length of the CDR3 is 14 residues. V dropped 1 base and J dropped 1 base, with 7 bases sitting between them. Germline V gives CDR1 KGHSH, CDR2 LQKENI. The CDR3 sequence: CASSPRHAQETQYF. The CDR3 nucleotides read TGTGCCAGCTCACCACGTCACGCCCAAGAGACCCAGTACTTC.

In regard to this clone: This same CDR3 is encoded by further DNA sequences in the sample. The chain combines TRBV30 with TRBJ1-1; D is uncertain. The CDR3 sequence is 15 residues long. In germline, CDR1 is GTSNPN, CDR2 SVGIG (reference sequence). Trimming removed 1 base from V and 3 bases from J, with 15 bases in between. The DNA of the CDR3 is TGTGCCTGGAGTGACGGAGGTATTAGGTACACTGAAGCTTTCTTT. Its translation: CAWSDGGIRYTEAFF.

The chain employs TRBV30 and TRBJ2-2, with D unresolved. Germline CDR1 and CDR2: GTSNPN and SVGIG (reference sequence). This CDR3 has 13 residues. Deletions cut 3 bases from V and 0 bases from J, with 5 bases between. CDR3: CAWRGTNTGELFF. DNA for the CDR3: TGTGCCTGGAGGGGAACGAACACCGGGGAGCTGTTTTTT.

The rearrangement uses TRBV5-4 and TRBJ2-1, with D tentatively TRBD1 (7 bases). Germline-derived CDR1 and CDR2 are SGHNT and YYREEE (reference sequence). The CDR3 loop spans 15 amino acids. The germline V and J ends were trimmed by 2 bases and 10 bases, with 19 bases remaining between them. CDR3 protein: CASSFLRGGGQEQFF. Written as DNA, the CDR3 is TGTGCCAGCAGCTTTTTGAGAGGAGGGGGCCAGGAGCAGTTCTTC. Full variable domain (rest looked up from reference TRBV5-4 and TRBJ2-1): ETGVTQSPTHLIKTRGQQVTLRCSSQSGHNTVSWYQQALGQGPQFIFQYYREEENGRGNFPPRFSGLQFPNYSSELNVNALELDDSALYLCASSFLRGGGQEQFFGPGTRLTVL.

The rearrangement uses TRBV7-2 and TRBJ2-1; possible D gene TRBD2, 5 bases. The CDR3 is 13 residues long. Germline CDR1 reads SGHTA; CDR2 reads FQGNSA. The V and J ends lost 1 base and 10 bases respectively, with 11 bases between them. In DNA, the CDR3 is TGTGCCAGCAGCTTAGAACGGGGAAGGGAGCAGTTCTTC. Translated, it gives CASSLERGREQFF.

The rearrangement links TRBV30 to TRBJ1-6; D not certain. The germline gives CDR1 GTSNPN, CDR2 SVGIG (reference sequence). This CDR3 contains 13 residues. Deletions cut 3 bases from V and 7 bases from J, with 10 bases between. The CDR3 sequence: CAWRVGGNSPLHF. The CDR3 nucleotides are TGTGCCTGGAGAGTAGGAGGGAATTCACCCCTCCACTTT. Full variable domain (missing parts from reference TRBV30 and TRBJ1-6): SQTIHQWPATLVQPVGSPLSLECTVEGTSNPNLYWYRQAAGRGLQLLFYSVGIGQISSEVPQNLSASRPQDRQFILSSKKLLLSDSGFYLCAWRVGGNSPLHFGNGTRLTVT.

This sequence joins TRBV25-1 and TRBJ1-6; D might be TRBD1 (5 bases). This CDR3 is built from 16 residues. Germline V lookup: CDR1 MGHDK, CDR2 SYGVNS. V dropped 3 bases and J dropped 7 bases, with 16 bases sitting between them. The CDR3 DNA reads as TGTGCCAGCAGTGATGGAGGTGCGGGGGGGAATTCACCCCTCCACTTT. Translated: CASSDGGAGGNSPLHF.

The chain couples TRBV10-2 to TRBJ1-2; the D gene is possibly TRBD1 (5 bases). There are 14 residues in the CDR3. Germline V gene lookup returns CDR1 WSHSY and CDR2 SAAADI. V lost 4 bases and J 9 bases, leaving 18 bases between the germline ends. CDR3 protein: CASSAPGTGRSYTF. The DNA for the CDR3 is TGCGCCAGCAGTGCCCCCGGCACAGGCCGGAGCTACACCTTC.

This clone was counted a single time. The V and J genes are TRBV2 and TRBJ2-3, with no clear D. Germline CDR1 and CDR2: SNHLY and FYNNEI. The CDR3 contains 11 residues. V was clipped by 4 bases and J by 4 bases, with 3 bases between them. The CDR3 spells CASSVSDTQYF. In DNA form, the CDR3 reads TGTGCCAGCAGTGTTTCAGATACGCAGTATTTT.